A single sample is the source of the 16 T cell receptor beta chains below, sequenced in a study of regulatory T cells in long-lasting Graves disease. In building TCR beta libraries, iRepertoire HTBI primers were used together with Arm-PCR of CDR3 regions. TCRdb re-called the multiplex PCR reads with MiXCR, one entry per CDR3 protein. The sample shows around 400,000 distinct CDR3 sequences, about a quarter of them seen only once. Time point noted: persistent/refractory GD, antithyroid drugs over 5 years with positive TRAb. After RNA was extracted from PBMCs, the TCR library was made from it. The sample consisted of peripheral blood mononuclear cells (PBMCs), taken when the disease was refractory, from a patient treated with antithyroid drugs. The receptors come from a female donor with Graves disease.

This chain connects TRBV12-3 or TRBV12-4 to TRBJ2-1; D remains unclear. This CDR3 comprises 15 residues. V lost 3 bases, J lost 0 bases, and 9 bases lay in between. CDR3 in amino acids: CASSLTRSSYNEQFF. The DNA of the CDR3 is TGTGCCAGCAGTTTGACTCGGAGCTCCTACAATGAGCAGTTCTTC.

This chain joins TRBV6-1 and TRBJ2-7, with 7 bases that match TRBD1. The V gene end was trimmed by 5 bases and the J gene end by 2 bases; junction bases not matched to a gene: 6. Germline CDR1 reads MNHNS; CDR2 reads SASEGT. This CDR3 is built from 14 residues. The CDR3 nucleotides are TGTGCCAGCAGTCCCAGGGACAGCCCCTACGAGCAGTACTTC. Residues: CASSPRDSPYEQYF.

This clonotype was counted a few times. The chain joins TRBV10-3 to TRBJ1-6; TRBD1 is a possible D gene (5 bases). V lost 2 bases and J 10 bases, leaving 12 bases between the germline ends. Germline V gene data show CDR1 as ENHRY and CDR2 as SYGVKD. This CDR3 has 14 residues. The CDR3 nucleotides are TGTGCCATCAGTGAGAGAGGGGTGGAATCACCCCTCCACTTT. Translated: CAISERGVESPLHF.

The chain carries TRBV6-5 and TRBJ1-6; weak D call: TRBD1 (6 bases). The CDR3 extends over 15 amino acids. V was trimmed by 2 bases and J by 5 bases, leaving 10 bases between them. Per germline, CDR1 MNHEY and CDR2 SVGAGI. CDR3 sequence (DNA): TGTGCCAGCAGTTACCTACAGGGAGATAATTCACCCCTCCACTTT. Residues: CASSYLQGDNSPLHF.

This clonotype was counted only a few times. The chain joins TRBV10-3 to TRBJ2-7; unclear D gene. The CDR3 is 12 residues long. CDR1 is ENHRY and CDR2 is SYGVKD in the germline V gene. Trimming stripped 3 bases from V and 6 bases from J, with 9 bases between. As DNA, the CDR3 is TGTGCCATCAGTGAAAGTGGTTTCGAGCAGTACTTC. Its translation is CAISESGFEQYF.

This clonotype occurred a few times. The CDR3 DNA reads TGTGCCAGCAGCCCTCTAGCGGGAGAATGGGGCGAGCAGTACTTC. It is translated as CASSPLAGEWGEQYF. The chain joins TRBV7-9 to TRBJ2-7, with TRBD2 matching over 10 bases. J was trimmed by 6 bases and V by 5 bases; bases with no gene match: 10. The CDR3 runs to 15 residues. CDR1 and CDR2 (germline): SEHNR, FQNEAQ (reference sequence).

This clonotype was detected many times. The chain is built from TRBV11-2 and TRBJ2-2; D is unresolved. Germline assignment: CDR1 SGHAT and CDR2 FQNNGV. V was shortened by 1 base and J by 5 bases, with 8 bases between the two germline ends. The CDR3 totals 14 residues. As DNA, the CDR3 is TGTGCCAGCAGCTTAGCCGTCGTTACCGGGGAGCTGTTTTTT. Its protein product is CASSLAVVTGELFF.

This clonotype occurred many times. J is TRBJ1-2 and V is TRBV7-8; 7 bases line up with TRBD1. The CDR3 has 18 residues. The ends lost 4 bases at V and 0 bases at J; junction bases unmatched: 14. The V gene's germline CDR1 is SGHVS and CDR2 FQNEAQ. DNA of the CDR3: TGTGCCAGCAGCTCACGCGAGGGGAGGGGGCAGCCTAACTATGGCTACACCTTC. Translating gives CASSSREGRGQPNYGYTF. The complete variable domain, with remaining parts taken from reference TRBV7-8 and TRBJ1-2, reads GAGVSQSPRYKVAKRGQDVALRCDPISGHVSLFWYQQALGQGPEFLTYFQNEAQLDKSGLPSDRFFAERPEGSVSTLKIQRTQQEDSAVYLCASSSREGRGQPNYGYTFGSGTRLTVV.

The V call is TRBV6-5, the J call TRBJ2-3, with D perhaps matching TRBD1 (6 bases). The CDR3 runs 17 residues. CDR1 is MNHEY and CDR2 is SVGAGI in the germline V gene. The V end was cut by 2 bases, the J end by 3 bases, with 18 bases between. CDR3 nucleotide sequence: TGTGCCAGCAGTTACGACCGCCGGGACAAGGGAACAGATACGCAGTATTTT. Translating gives CASSYDRRDKGTDTQYF.

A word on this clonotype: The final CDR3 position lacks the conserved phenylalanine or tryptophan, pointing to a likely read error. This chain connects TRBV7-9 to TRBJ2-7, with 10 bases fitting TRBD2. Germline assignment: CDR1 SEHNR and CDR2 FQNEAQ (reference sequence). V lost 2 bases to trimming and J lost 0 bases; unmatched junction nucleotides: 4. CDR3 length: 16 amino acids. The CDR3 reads CASSLSSGSFSYEQYS. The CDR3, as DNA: TGTGCCAGCAGCTTATCTAGCGGGAGTTTCTCCTACGAGCAGTACTCC.

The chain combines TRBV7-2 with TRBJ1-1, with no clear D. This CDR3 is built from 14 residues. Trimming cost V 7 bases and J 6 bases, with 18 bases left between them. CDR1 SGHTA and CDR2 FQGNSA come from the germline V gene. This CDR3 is CASTENLGVSEAFF. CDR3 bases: TGTGCCAGCACAGAGAACTTGGGTGTATCTGAAGCTTTCTTT.

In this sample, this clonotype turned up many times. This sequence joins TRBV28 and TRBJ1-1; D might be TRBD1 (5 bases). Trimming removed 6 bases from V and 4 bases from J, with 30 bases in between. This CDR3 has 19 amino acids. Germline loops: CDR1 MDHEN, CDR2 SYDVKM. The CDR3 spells CASRFRPGRTSGYPTEAFF. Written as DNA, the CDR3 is TGTGCCAGCAGATTCCGTCCAGGGAGGACGTCCGGCTATCCCACTGAAGCTTTCTTT.

This CDR3 is CSARDLSGELFF. Here the CDR3 DNA reads TGCAGTGCTAGAGATCTGTCCGGGGAGCTGTTTTTT. The chain combines TRBV20-1 with TRBJ2-2; D gene uncertain. Germline V gene sequence: CDR1 DFQATT, CDR2 SNEGSKA (reference sequence). V was cut by 0 bases and J by 6 bases, with 5 bases left in between. This CDR3 spans 12 amino acids.

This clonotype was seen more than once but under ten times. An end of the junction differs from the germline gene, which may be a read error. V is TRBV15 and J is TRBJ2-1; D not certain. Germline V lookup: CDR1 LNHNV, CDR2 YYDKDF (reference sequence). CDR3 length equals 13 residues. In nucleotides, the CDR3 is TGTGCCACCGGCAGTAGCTCCTACAATGAGCAGTTCTTC. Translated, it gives CATGSSSYNEQFF.

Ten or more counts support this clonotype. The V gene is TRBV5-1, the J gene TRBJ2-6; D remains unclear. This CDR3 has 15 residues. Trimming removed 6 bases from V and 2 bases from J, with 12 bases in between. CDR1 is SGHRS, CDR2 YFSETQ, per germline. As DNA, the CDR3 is TGCGCCAGCACCTACACATGGGCTGGGGCCAACGTCCTGACTTTC. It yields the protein CASTYTWAGANVLTF. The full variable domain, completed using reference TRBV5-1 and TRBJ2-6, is KAGVTQTPRYLIKTRGQQVTLSCSPISGHRSVSWYQQTPGQGLQFLFEYFSETQRNKGNFPGRFSGRQFSNSRSEMNVSTLELGDSALYLCASTYTWAGANVLTFGAGSRLTVL.

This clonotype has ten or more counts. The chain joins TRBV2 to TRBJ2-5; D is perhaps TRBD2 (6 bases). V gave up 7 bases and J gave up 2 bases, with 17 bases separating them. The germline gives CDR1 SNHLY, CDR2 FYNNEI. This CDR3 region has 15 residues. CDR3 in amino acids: CASNRYLAPQETQYF. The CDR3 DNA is TGTGCCAGCAATCGGTATCTAGCGCCTCAAGAGACCCAGTACTTC.